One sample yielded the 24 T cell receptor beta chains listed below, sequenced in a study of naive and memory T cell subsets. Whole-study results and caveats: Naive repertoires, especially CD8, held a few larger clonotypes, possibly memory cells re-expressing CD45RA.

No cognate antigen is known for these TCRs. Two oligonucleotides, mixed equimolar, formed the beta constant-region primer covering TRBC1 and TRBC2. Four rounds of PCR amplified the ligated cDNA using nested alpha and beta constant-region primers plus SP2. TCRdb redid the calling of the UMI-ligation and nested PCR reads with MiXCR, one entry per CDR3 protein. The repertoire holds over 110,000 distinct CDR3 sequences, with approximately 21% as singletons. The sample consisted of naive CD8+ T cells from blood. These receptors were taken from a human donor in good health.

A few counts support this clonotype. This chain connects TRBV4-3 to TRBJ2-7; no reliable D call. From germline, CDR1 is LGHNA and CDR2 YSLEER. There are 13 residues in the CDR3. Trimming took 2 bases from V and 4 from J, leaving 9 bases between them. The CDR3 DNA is TGCGCCAGCAGCCAATACTCCGAGTACGAGCAGTACTTC. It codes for CASSQYSEYEQYF.

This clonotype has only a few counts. The CDR3 spells CSALRPGTGDNQPQHF. The CDR3 DNA reads as TGCAGTGCTCTGCGTCCCGGGACAGGAGACAATCAGCCCCAGCATTTT. The gene calls are TRBV20-1 and TRBJ1-5, with 8 bases identical to TRBD1. V was pared by 5 bases and J by 3 bases, with 12 bases of the junction left unmatched. Germline values: CDR1 DFQATT, CDR2 SNEGSKA (reference sequence). This CDR3 is 16 amino acids long.

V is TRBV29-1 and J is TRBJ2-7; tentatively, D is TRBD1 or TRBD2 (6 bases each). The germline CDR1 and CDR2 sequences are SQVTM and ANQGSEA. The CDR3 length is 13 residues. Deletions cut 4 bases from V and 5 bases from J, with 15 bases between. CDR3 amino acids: CSVVGNGGHEQYF. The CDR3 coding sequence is TGCAGCGTTGTAGGTAATGGGGGGCACGAGCAGTACTTC.

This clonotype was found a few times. The CDR3 bases are TGTGCCAGCAGCTCCCCCATGAGCTCCTATAATTCACCCCTCCACTTT. Protein product: CASSSPMSSYNSPLHF. V and J are TRBV7-9 and TRBJ1-6; D is unresolved. CDR3 length equals 16 residues. V lost 4 bases and J 0 bases, leaving 10 bases between the germline ends. Per germline, CDR1 SEHNR and CDR2 FQNEAQ (reference sequence).

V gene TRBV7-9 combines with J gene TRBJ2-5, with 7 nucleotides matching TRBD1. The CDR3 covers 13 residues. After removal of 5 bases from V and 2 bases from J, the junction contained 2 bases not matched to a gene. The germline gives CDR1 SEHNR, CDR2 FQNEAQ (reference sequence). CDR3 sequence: CASSGTAQETQYF. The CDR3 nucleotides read TGTGCCAGCAGCGGGACAGCGCAAGAGACCCAGTACTTC.

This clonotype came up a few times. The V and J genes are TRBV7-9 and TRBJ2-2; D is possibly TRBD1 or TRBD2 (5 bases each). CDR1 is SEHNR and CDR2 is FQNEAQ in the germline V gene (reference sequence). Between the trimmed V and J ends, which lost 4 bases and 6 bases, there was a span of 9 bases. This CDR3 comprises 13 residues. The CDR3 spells CASSYLGAGELFF. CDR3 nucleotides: TGTGCCAGCAGCTACTTGGGGGCCGGGGAGCTGTTTTTT.

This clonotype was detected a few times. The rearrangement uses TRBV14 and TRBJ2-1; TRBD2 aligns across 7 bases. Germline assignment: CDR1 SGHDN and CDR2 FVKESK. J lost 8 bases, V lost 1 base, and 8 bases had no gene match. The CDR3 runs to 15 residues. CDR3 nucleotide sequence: TGTGCCAGCAGCCAAGGGTCTAGCGGTACGGATGAGCAGTTCTTC. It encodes CASSQGSSGTDEQFF. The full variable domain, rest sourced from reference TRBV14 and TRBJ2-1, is EAGVTQFPSHSVIEKGQTVTLRCDPISGHDNLYWYRRVMGKEIKFLLHFVKESKQDESGMPNNRFLAERTGGTYSTLKVQPAELEDSGVYFCASSQGSSGTDEQFFGPGTRLTVL.

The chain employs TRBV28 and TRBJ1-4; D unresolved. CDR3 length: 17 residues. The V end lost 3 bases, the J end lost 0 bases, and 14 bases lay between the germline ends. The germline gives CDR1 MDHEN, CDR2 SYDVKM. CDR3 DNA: TGTGCCAGCAGTTTCGGCCCTTACGGCGCAACTAATGAAAAACTGTTTTTT. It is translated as CASSFGPYGATNEKLFF.

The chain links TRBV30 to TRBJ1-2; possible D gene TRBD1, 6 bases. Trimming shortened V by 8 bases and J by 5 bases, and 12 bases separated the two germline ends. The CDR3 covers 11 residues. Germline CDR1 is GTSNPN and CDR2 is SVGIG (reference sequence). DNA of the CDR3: TGTGCCGCAGGGGCGCAGTATGGCTACACCTTC. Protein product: CAAGAQYGYTF.

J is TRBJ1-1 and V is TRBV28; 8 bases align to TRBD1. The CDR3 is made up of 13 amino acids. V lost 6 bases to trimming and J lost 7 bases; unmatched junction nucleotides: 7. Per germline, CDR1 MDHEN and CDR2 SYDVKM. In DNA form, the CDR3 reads TGTGCCAGCAGCCTACCGGGACAGGTTGAAGCTTTCTTT. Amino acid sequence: CASSLPGQVEAFF. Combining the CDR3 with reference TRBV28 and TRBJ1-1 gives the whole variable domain DVKVTQSSRYLVKRTGEKVFLECVQDMDHENMFWYRQDPGLGLRLIYFSYDVKMKEKGDIPEGYSVSREKKERFSLILESASTNQTSMYLCASSLPGQVEAFFGQGTRLTVV.

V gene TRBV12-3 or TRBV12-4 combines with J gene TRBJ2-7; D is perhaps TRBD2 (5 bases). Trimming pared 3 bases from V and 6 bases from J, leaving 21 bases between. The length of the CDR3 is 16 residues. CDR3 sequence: CASSFIEGLIPGEQYF. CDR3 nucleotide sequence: TGTGCCAGCAGTTTTATCGAGGGATTGATTCCAGGCGAGCAGTACTTC.

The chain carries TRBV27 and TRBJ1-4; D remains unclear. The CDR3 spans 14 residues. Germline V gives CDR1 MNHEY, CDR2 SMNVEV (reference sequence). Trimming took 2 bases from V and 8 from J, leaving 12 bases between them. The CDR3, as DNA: TGTGCCAGCAGTTTAGGCGCCTGGGAGGAAAAACTGTTTTTT. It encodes CASSLGAWEEKLFF.

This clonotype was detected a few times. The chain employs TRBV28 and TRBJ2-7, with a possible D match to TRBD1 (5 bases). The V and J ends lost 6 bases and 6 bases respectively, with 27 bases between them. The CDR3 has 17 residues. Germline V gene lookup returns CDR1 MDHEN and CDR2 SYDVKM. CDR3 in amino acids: CASSISSTDPVTGEQYF. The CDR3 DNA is TGTGCCAGCAGCATATCATCGACAGATCCCGTCACGGGCGAGCAGTACTTC.

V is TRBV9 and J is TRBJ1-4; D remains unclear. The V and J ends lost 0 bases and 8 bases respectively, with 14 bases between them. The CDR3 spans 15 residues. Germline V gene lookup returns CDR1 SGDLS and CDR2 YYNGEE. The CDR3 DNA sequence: TGTGCCAGCAGCGTAGAAGGCGTCCACTACGAAAAACTGTTTTTT. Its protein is CASSVEGVHYEKLFF.

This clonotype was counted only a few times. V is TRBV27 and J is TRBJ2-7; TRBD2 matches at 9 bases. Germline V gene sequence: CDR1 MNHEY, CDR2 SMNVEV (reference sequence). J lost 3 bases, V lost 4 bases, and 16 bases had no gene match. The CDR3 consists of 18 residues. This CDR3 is CASSSRTSEITLNYEQYF. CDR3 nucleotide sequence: TGTGCCAGCAGTTCCCGGACTAGCGAGATAACACTCAACTACGAGCAGTACTTC.

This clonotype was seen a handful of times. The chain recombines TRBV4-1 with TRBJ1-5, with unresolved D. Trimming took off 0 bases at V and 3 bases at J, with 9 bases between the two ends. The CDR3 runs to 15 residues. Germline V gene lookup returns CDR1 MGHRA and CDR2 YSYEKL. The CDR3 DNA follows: TGCGCCAGCAGCCAAGATCCGGGGTACAATCAGCCCCAGCATTTT. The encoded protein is CASSQDPGYNQPQHF.

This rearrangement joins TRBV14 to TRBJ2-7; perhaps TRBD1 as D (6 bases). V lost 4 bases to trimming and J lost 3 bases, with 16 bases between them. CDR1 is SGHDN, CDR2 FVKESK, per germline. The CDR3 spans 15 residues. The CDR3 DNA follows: TGTGCCAGCAGCCTAAGTACAGGGTTGGGCTACGAGCAGTACTTC. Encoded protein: CASSLSTGLGYEQYF.

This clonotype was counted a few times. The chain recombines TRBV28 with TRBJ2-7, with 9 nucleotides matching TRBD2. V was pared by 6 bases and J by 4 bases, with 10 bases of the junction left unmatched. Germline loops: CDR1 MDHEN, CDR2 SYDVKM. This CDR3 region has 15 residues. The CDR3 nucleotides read TGTGCCAGCAGCGCGTTAGCGGGAGCCATGTACGAGCAGTACTTC. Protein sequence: CASSALAGAMYEQYF.

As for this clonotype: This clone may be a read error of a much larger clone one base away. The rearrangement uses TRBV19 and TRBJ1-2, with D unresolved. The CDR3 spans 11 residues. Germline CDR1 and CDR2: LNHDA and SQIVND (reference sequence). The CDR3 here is CTSSLQEGYTF. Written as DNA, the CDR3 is TGTACCAGTAGTCTCCAGGAGGGCTACACCTTC.

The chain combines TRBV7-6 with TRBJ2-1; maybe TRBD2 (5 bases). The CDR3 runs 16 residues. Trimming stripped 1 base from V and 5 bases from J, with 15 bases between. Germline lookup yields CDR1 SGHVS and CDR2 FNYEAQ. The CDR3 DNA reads TGTGCCAGCAGCTTAGTTTTGAGGGCCCAGGACAATGAGCAGTTCTTC. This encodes CASSLVLRAQDNEQFF.

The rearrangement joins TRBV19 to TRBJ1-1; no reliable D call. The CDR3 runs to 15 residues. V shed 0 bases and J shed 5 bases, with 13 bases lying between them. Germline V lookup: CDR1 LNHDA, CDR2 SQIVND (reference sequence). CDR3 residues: CASSIDSEGVTEAFF. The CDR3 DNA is TGTGCCAGTAGTATAGATTCGGAGGGTGTTACTGAAGCTTTCTTT.

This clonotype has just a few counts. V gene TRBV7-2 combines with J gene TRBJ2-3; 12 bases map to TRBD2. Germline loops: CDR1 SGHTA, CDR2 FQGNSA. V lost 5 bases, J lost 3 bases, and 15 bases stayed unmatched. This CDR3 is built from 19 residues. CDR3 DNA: TGTGCCAGCAGCGACCTCACTAGCGGGAGGTGGGGTTGGACAGATACGCAGTATTTT. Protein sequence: CASSDLTSGRWGWTDTQYF.

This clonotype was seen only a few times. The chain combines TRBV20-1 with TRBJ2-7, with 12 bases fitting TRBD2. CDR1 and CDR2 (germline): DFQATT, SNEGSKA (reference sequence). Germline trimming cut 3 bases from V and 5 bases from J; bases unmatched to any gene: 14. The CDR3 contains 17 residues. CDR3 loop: CSASCPDKRTSGNEQYF. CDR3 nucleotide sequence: TGCAGTGCTAGTTGTCCCGACAAAAGGACTAGCGGGAACGAGCAGTACTTC.

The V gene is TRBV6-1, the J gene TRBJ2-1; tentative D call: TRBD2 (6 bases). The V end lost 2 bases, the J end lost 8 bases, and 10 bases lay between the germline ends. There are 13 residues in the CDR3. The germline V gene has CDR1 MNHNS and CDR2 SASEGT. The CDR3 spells CASSELGGYEQFF. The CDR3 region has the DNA TGTGCCAGCAGTGAACTGGGGGGTTATGAGCAGTTCTTC.